The TCR beta chain under discussion was sequenced for a study of cytomegalovirus exposure and HLA in healthy donors. The CDR3 has 14 amino acids. Trimming cost V 5 bases and J 5 bases; bases outside gene matches: 4. Germline V gives CDR1 MDHEN, CDR2 SYDVKM. This clone has ten or more counts. Antigen specificity is unknown. Donors in the study were healthy people who gave bone marrow. Study-wide points: Cytomegalovirus association was listed for 164 TCR beta chains. Earlier analysis yielded a pattern in which most TCR beta V segments were productive about 87% or about 30% of the time. Rarity held for most TCR sequences, but there were some public TCRs that occurred in many donors.

Amplification used 60 Vbeta primers and 13 Jbeta primers. TCRdb keeps only in-frame clones here, not all; method: immunoSEQ multiplex PCR. The table has more than 110,000 clones, more than 7.5% seen once. The source material was PBMCs. The V call is TRBV28, the J call TRBJ2-7; 12 bases line up with TRBD1. This receptor was identified in a man over 45 in good health and CMV-seronegative. The CDR3 reads CASSPGTGGHEQYF. The DNA for the CDR3 is TGTGCCAGCAGTCCGGGGACAGGGGGCCACGAGCAGTACTTC.